Included here is one T cell receptor beta chain sequence, with context. The source of the sample is a study of blood T cell repertoires in COVID-19. CDR1 SGHTS and CDR2 YDEGEE come from the germline V gene. V was clipped by 2 bases and J by 2 bases, with 11 bases between them. This CDR3 contains 16 residues. TCRdb keeps only in-frame clones here, not all; method: immunoSEQ multiplex PCR. This table has almost 70,000 clones, about four fifths appearing once. Specimen: peripheral blood. This rearrangement joins TRBV5-8 to TRBJ2-6; TRBD2 might be the D (5 bases). This TCR came from a human donor in a cohort sampled during active COVID-19. CDR3 protein: CASSFGLQAGANVLTF. The CDR3 region has the DNA TGTGCCAGCAGCTTCGGACTCCAGGCTGGGGCCAACGTCCTGACTTTC.